The source of this T cell receptor beta chain is a study of T cells in Graves' hyperthyroidism and ophthalmopathy. Overall study context: Peripheral blood was acquired at first diagnosis, ahead of any therapy whatsoever.

This clonotype was picked up many times. A much larger clone differs by one base, so this may be a read error. Hyperthyroidism, newly diagnosed and lasting under 2 months, affected patients aged 18 to 65. A 10 ml volume of fresh peripheral blood provided the PBMCs. From RNA transcripts, TCR beta CDR3 regions were amplified. RT-PCR in the first round (using the HTBI primer set) targeted the TCR CDR3. TCRdb reprocessed the multiplex PCR reads with MiXCR, giving one entry per CDR3 protein. The table lists approximately 200,000 distinct CDR3 sequences, around 17% of them singletons. CDR3 length equals 14 residues.

The genes are TRBV12-3 or TRBV12-4 and TRBJ2-5; 8 bases fit TRBD1. Sequenced material: blood. This receptor was identified in a man between 35 and 55 years old with Graves' hyperthyroidism. The CDR3 DNA reads TGTGCCAGCAGTTTAGGGACAGGGCAAAAGACCCAGTGCTTC. This sequence encodes CASSLGTGQKTQCF.